The source of this T cell receptor (beta chain) is a study of blood T cell repertoires in COVID-19. Study-level background: Researchers got acute and convalescent COVID-19 samples from the United States, Italy and Spain.

Germline V lookup: CDR1 MNHEY, CDR2 SVGAGI. The CDR3 runs 15 residues. V lost 6 bases, J lost 5 bases, and 10 bases stayed unmatched. In the authors' methods: From reference gene primer amplification, estimates of nucleated cell counts were derived. Using immunoSEQ multiplex PCR, the repertoire was profiled, and TCRdb retains in-frame clones only, with some absent. V and J calls and clone size are copied from that table; D and trimming were computed from the DNA. The repertoire holds some 140,000 clones, over 70% seen once, with about 2.5% in the top ten. This rearrangement joins TRBV6-5 to TRBJ1-5, with 7 bases fitting TRBD1. Sequenced material: peripheral blood. This TCR was sampled from a man aged 50-59 years with active COVID-19. DNA for the CDR3: TGTGCCAGCAGAAAGAATCAGGGGGGAGATCAGCCCCAGCATTTT. Translating it yields CASRKNQGGDQPQHF.